This T cell receptor beta chain appears in the sequencing data of a study of cytotoxic CD8 clonotypes in ibrutinib-treated CLL. TCRdb's table, derived via immunoSEQ multiplex PCR, lists solely in-frame clones and lacks some. Of 200,000 to 250,000 clones listed, 75% to 80% are singletons. Trimming stripped 3 bases from V and 4 bases from J, with 9 bases between. Per the germline V gene, CDR1 is LNHDA and CDR2 is SQIVND (reference sequence). The CDR3 has 14 amino acids. This clone has only a few counts. The TCR comes from a human donor with chronic lymphocytic leukemia. J is TRBJ2-2 and V is TRBV19; no reliable D call. The specimen comprised PBMCs, sampled after 12 months of ibrutinib treatment. The CDR3 coding sequence is TGTGCCAGTAGTATTCTTACGTTCACCGGGGAGCTGTTTTTT. It yields the protein CASSILTFTGELFF.